This T cell receptor beta chain was captured in a study of siplizumab effects on memory and regulatory T cells. General study findings and limits: Suppression by proliferating Tregs derived from siplizumab cultures was not verified. Alloreactive clones mapping to unstimulated subsets formed only a minor fraction. Naive T cells looked more diverse than memory cells and looked like major alloresponse contributors.

Details on this clone: Its cognate antigen is unknown.

Germline CDR1 SGHRS, CDR2 YFSETQ. This CDR3 is 16 amino acids long. V trimming: 3 bases; J trimming: 5 bases; junction bases outside the gene matches: 8. Sequencing used immunoSEQ multiplex PCR; TCRdb keeps in-frame clones, though not all of them. The table has 13,000 to 15,000 clones, about 46% seen once. The cells of the mixed lymphocyte reaction underwent a roughly 6-day coculture at 37°C. This TCR was sampled from a human donor in good health; the cells came from an allogeneic mixed lymphocyte reaction. The rearrangement uses TRBV5-1 and TRBJ2-2; 9 positions match TRBD2. Sequencing was performed on CFSE-low (dividing) CD4+ T cells sorted from an allogeneic mixed lymphocyte reaction. The CDR3 reads CASSYVSGGATGELFF. The CDR3, as DNA: TGCGCCAGCAGCTACGTTAGCGGGGGCGCGACCGGGGAGCTGTTTTTT.